Listed below are T cell receptor beta chains from one sample, sequenced in a study of T cell repertoires in cytomegalovirus infection. MiXCR, run by TCRdb on the reads, gives a single entry per CDR3 protein. The table records more than 350,000 distinct CDR3 sequences, 30% to 40% of them present only once. The source material was PBMCs. These receptors originate from a human donor in good health (CMV status not recorded). Some clones in this sample may be carry-over from other donors' samples. CDR3s include the opening cysteine and the closing phenylalanine or tryptophan. The D gene is left open where the match is weak. Clone size is stated in some rows and not others, as once, few, many or a class when expanded.

clone size	CDR3 length	V gene	J gene	D gene	CDR3 protein
-	16	TRBV7-8	TRBJ2-5	-	CASSARPAGNRETQYF
once	15	TRBV11-2	TRBJ1-1	-	CASSLWDSSAREAFF
many	13	TRBV28	TRBJ1-5	TRBD1	CASRDRDNQPQHF
few	15	TRBV7-8	TRBJ2-3	-	CASSRPGELTDTQYF
few	15	TRBV28	TRBJ1-5	-	CASSFEGFKSQPQHF
-	11	TRBV10-2	TRBJ1-5	-	CASSATGPQHF
many	15	TRBV6-6	TRBJ1-4	-	CASIPATGGAGKLFF
once	17	TRBV27	TRBJ2-3	TRBD2	CASSLVGSGGLRDTQYF
many	16	TRBV7-9	TRBJ2-3	TRBD2	CASSFGSGGLQDTQYF
few	12	TRBV7-2	TRBJ2-7	-	CASSSTGIEYHF
few	12	TRBV28	TRBJ2-7	TRBD1	CASTSGGDEQYF
many	14	TRBV7-2	TRBJ2-7	-	CASSLNPGRYEQYF
-	12	TRBV6-1	TRBJ2-1	-	CASSPRANEQFF
-	16	TRBV5-1	TRBJ1-2	-	CASSLARTELNYGYTF
few	9	TRBV24-1	TRBJ2-1	-	CATNNEQFF
few	15	TRBV7-3	TRBJ2-7	-	CASSLTGEGWHEQYF
-	15	TRBV28	TRBJ1-2	-	CASRPLGQLEGGYTF